This is a list of T cell receptor beta chains from one sample in a study of ipilimumab plus nivolumab after autologous stem cell transplantation. Only in-frame clones appear in the TCRdb table, and some are missing; sequencing was by immunoSEQ multiplex PCR. The table has thousands of clones, approximately 80% seen once; the top ten hold 12%. The sequences come from PBMCs, collected in a trial of ipilimumab plus nivolumab as post-transplant consolidation. The receptors here all came from a male donor with multiple myeloma. Both conserved end residues are part of each CDR3. The order of the fields is CDR3 DNA, CDR3 protein, D gene, V gene, J gene, clone size. A D gene is named only where the DNA matches it firmly. Part of the rows lack a size; the others show once, few, many or a class for expanded clones.

cdr3_nt: TGTGCCAGCAGCGTAGGGTGGGGGTCCTACAATGAGCAGTTCTTC
cdr3_aa: CASSVGWGSYNEQFF
d_call: NA
v_call: TRBV9
j_call: TRBJ2-1
clone_size: NA

cdr3_nt: TGTGCCAGCCCACCATCCGGAGGGGGCTGGGAGACCCAGTACTTC
cdr3_aa: CASPPSGGGWETQYF
d_call: NA
v_call: TRBV18
j_call: TRBJ2-5
clone_size: NA

cdr3_nt: TGTGCCAGCAGCAAAAGGGAGGAAAACTATGGCTACACCTTC
cdr3_aa: CASSKREENYGYTF
d_call: NA
v_call: TRBV21-1
j_call: TRBJ1-2
clone_size: NA

cdr3_nt: TGTGCCAGCAGGCCCCAGGGGTTGGACACCGGGGAGCTGTTTTTT
cdr3_aa: CASRPQGLDTGELFF
d_call: NA
v_call: TRBV28
j_call: TRBJ2-2
clone_size: NA

cdr3_nt: TGTGCCAGCTCACCGCCGGGGGGGGCAATCAATGAGCAGTTCTTC
cdr3_aa: CASSPPGGAINEQFF
d_call: TRBD2
v_call: TRBV18
j_call: TRBJ2-1
clone_size: once

cdr3_nt: TGTGCCAGTAGTTGGGGCGCTGACTATGGCTACACCTTC
cdr3_aa: CASSWGADYGYTF
d_call: NA
v_call: TRBV19
j_call: TRBJ1-2
clone_size: NA

cdr3_nt: TGTGCCAGTAGTGGAGGAGGGGGGACATTCTACGAGCAGTACTTC
cdr3_aa: CASSGGGGTFYEQYF
d_call: NA
v_call: TRBV19
j_call: TRBJ2-7
clone_size: NA

cdr3_nt: TGTGCCAGCAGTTACTCGGCGGGGGACGCCTACGAGCAGTACTTC
cdr3_aa: CASSYSAGDAYEQYF
d_call: TRBD2
v_call: TRBV6-5
j_call: TRBJ2-7
clone_size: few

cdr3_nt: TGTGCCAGCACTTTCGGGGGGCCCCGCGCACAAGAGACCCAGTACTTC
cdr3_aa: CASTFGGPRAQETQYF
d_call: NA
v_call: TRBV5-4
j_call: TRBJ2-5
clone_size: once

cdr3_nt: TGTGCCAGCAGTTACTATACCGCCCCAACTAATGAAAAACTGTTTTTT
cdr3_aa: CASSYYTAPTNEKLFF
d_call: NA
v_call: TRBV6-5
j_call: TRBJ1-4
clone_size: once

cdr3_nt: TGTGCCACCAGCAGAGTCGAACTAGACTTGAGGGCCCAGTACTTC
cdr3_aa: CATSRVELDLRAQYF
d_call: NA
v_call: TRBV15
j_call: TRBJ2-5
clone_size: NA

cdr3_nt: TGTGCCAGCAGCTTCCGGGACAGGGGTGTGCAGTACTTC
cdr3_aa: CASSFRDRGVQYF
d_call: TRBD1
v_call: TRBV7-9
j_call: TRBJ2-5
clone_size: NA

cdr3_nt: TGTGCCAGCGGATCGACAGGGACCCACAATGAGCAGTTCTTC
cdr3_aa: CASGSTGTHNEQFF
d_call: TRBD1
v_call: TRBV27
j_call: TRBJ2-1
clone_size: few

cdr3_nt: TGCGCCAGCACCCTGGGGGAGGGCTGGGAGCAGTACTTC
cdr3_aa: CASTLGEGWEQYF
d_call: TRBD2
v_call: TRBV10-1
j_call: TRBJ2-7
clone_size: NA

cdr3_nt: TGTGCCAGCAGCTTCCGGGACAGGGGCTACGAGCAGTACTTC
cdr3_aa: CASSFRDRGYEQYF
d_call: TRBD1
v_call: TRBV9
j_call: TRBJ2-7
clone_size: NA

cdr3_nt: TGTGCCAGCAGCTTAACGGGTAGCTCCTACAATGAGCAGTTCTTC
cdr3_aa: CASSLTGSSYNEQFF
d_call: NA
v_call: TRBV7-3
j_call: TRBJ2-1
clone_size: once

cdr3_nt: TGTGCCAGCAGCTTGGGTTTCGTGAGCAATCAGCCCCAGCATTTT
cdr3_aa: CASSLGFVSNQPQHF
d_call: NA
v_call: TRBV5-6
j_call: TRBJ1-5
clone_size: NA

cdr3_nt: TGTGCCAGTAGTCGACTCGCGGATCAGCCCCAGCATTTT
cdr3_aa: CASSRLADQPQHF
d_call: NA
v_call: TRBV19
j_call: TRBJ1-5
clone_size: NA

cdr3_nt: TGTGCCAGCAGCCAAGGTAGAGAGGATTTTGGCTACACCTTC
cdr3_aa: CASSQGREDFGYTF
d_call: NA
v_call: TRBV14
j_call: TRBJ1-2
clone_size: NA

cdr3_nt: TGTGCCAGCAGTGAACTGGGTGGTGGTGAAAAACTGTTTTTT
cdr3_aa: CASSELGGGEKLFF
d_call: NA
v_call: TRBV2
j_call: TRBJ1-4
clone_size: NA

cdr3_nt: TGTGCCAGCAGGGGAAGGGGGTTGATCGATGAGCAGTTCTTC
cdr3_aa: CASRGRGLIDEQFF
d_call: NA
v_call: TRBV6-5
j_call: TRBJ2-1
clone_size: NA

cdr3_nt: TGTGCCAGTAAGCTGTGGGGGATACAGGGCCTGAACACTGAAGCTTTCTTT
cdr3_aa: CASKLWGIQGLNTEAFF
d_call: NA
v_call: TRBV5-4
j_call: TRBJ1-1
clone_size: NA

cdr3_nt: TGTGCCAGCAGTGATACAGGGTTTTACGAGCAGTACTTC
cdr3_aa: CASSDTGFYEQYF
d_call: NA
v_call: TRBV2
j_call: TRBJ2-7
clone_size: NA

cdr3_nt: TGTGCCAGCAGGGATGGGCGGGGGGCCGGATGGGGCGATGAGCAGTTCTTC
cdr3_aa: CASRDGRGAGWGDEQFF
d_call: TRBD2
v_call: TRBV2
j_call: TRBJ2-1
clone_size: NA

cdr3_nt: TGTGCCAGCAGCGTAGGCTGGGTTGGCTCTTCTGGGGCCAACGTCCTGACTTTC
cdr3_aa: CASSVGWVGSSGANVLTF
d_call: NA
v_call: TRBV9
j_call: TRBJ2-6
clone_size: NA

cdr3_nt: TGCGCCAGCAGCCAGCACCTATCGGGACAGGGCGGGGAGCAGTACTTC
cdr3_aa: CASSQHLSGQGGEQYF
d_call: TRBD1
v_call: TRBV4-3
j_call: TRBJ2-7
clone_size: few

cdr3_nt: TGTGCCAGCTCACGTGACCAAGAGACCCAGTACTTC
cdr3_aa: CASSRDQETQYF
d_call: NA
v_call: TRBV18
j_call: TRBJ2-5
clone_size: NA

cdr3_nt: TGTGCCAGCAGTGTTGGGGGGCGCGCTGAAGCTTTCTTT
cdr3_aa: CASSVGGRAEAFF
d_call: NA
v_call: TRBV2
j_call: TRBJ1-1
clone_size: NA

cdr3_nt: TGTGCCAGCAGTCCATGGACAGAGGACAATGAGCAGTTCTTC
cdr3_aa: CASSPWTEDNEQFF
d_call: NA
v_call: TRBV6-5
j_call: TRBJ2-1
clone_size: NA

cdr3_nt: TGTGCCAGCAGTTTACAGGGGCCCGGGGAGCTGTTTTTT
cdr3_aa: CASSLQGPGELFF
d_call: TRBD1
v_call: TRBV6-6
j_call: TRBJ2-2
clone_size: NA

cdr3_nt: TGCAGCGTTGATTTTTCTGGTGGCTACACCTTC
cdr3_aa: CSVDFSGGYTF
d_call: NA
v_call: TRBV29-1
j_call: TRBJ1-2
clone_size: NA

cdr3_nt: TGTGCCAGCCGGACTAGCGGGGGGTACTCGAACACCGGGGAGCTGTTTTTT
cdr3_aa: CASRTSGGYSNTGELFF
d_call: TRBD2
v_call: TRBV27
j_call: TRBJ2-2
clone_size: NA

cdr3_nt: TGTGCCAGCAGCTTAGTACAGGGGGATTCACCCCTCCACTTT
cdr3_aa: CASSLVQGDSPLHF
d_call: NA
v_call: TRBV7-5
j_call: TRBJ1-6
clone_size: NA

cdr3_nt: TGTGCCAGCAGTGTGGACAGGGGGCGAGCTCAGCCCCAGCATTTT
cdr3_aa: CASSVDRGRAQPQHF
d_call: TRBD1
v_call: TRBV27
j_call: TRBJ1-5
clone_size: NA

cdr3_nt: TGTGCCTTCAACCGGGACACAAGCAATCAGCCCCAGCATTTT
cdr3_aa: CAFNRDTSNQPQHF
d_call: NA
v_call: TRBV30
j_call: TRBJ1-5
clone_size: once

cdr3_nt: TGTGCCAGCATCCTACAGGGAGGCTACGAGCAGTACTTC
cdr3_aa: CASILQGGYEQYF
d_call: NA
v_call: TRBV28
j_call: TRBJ2-7
clone_size: NA

cdr3_nt: TGTGCCAGCAGCTTGGGGCAGTCGTCTGGAAACACCATATATTTT
cdr3_aa: CASSLGQSSGNTIYF
d_call: NA
v_call: TRBV5-6
j_call: TRBJ1-3
clone_size: NA

cdr3_nt: TGTGCCAGCAGTCGGGGTGGGGGAGGTAACTATGGCTACACCTTC
cdr3_aa: CASSRGGGGNYGYTF
d_call: NA
v_call: TRBV6-5
j_call: TRBJ1-2
clone_size: NA

cdr3_nt: TGTGCCAGCAGCGTGGGACAGGGGGACACTGAAGCTTTCTTT
cdr3_aa: CASSVGQGDTEAFF
d_call: TRBD1
v_call: TRBV9
j_call: TRBJ1-1
clone_size: NA

cdr3_nt: TGTGCCAGCAGCCAGGACCCTGGACTAGCTGGCACAGATACGCAGTATTTT
cdr3_aa: CASSQDPGLAGTDTQYF
d_call: TRBD2
v_call: TRBV7-9
j_call: TRBJ2-3
clone_size: NA

cdr3_nt: TGTGCCAGCAGCTCATCCGGGACTCCCTTGTACGAGCAGTACTTC
cdr3_aa: CASSSSGTPLYEQYF
d_call: NA
v_call: TRBV7-2
j_call: TRBJ2-7
clone_size: NA

cdr3_nt: TGTGCCAGTAGCGCCGCCCGGACAGATAAAGAGACCCAGTACTTC
cdr3_aa: CASSAARTDKETQYF
d_call: NA
v_call: TRBV19
j_call: TRBJ2-5
clone_size: NA

cdr3_nt: TGTGCCAGCAGCCCAATCCCTAGCGGGGGGTCAAAAACGAACACCGGGGAGCTGTTTTTT
cdr3_aa: CASSPIPSGGSKTNTGELFF
d_call: TRBD2
v_call: TRBV7-3
j_call: TRBJ2-2
clone_size: NA

cdr3_nt: TGCAGCGTTGAGCCGGGACGCGGGACAAACACCGGGGAGCTGTTTTTT
cdr3_aa: CSVEPGRGTNTGELFF
d_call: NA
v_call: TRBV29-1
j_call: TRBJ2-2
clone_size: few

cdr3_nt: TGTGCCAGCAGCTCCAATCGCTGGGACACTGAAGCTTTCTTT
cdr3_aa: CASSSNRWDTEAFF
d_call: NA
v_call: TRBV7-9
j_call: TRBJ1-1
clone_size: NA

cdr3_nt: TGTGCCAGCAGCGCCCCAGGGAGCACTGAAGCTTTCTTT
cdr3_aa: CASSAPGSTEAFF
d_call: NA
v_call: TRBV5-8
j_call: TRBJ1-1
clone_size: few

cdr3_nt: TGTGCCTCCTCTCGGGGGGTGGGCACTGAAGCTTTCTTT
cdr3_aa: CASSRGVGTEAFF
d_call: NA
v_call: TRBV30
j_call: TRBJ1-1
clone_size: once

cdr3_nt: TGCGCCAGCGGGTCACAGGGGCTTGATGAAAAACTGTTTTTT
cdr3_aa: CASGSQGLDEKLFF
d_call: TRBD1
v_call: TRBV5-1
j_call: TRBJ1-4
clone_size: NA

cdr3_nt: TGTGCCACCAGCAGAGATAGGCCTAGCGGGCAAGAGACCCAGTACTTC
cdr3_aa: CATSRDRPSGQETQYF
d_call: TRBD2
v_call: TRBV15
j_call: TRBJ2-5
clone_size: NA

cdr3_nt: TGTGCCAGCAGACAGGGAAGAGGCACCGGGGAGCTGTTTTTT
cdr3_aa: CASRQGRGTGELFF
d_call: NA
v_call: TRBV6-5
j_call: TRBJ2-2
clone_size: NA